These 7 T cell receptor beta chains were sequenced from one sample in a study of cytomegalovirus exposure and HLA in healthy donors. PCR employed 60 Vbeta and 13 Jbeta primers. Here immunoSEQ multiplex PCR was the method, and the copy in TCRdb shows in-frame clones only, minus some. The table includes roughly 260,000 clones, about 83% detected once. The sample was PBMCs. The receptor set was obtained from a woman aged 40 to 55 in good health and CMV-seropositive.

The genes are TRBV7-2 and TRBJ1-5; D is unclear. Trimming left V 5 bases short and J 4 bases short, with 12 bases between. The CDR3 length is 14 residues. The germline V gene has CDR1 SGHTA and CDR2 FQGNSA. CDR3 in amino acids: CASSARVSNQPQHF. For the CDR3, the DNA is TGTGCCAGCAGCGCTCGGGTCTCAAATCAGCCCCAGCATTTT.

This clone has just one count. The V call is TRBV5-1, the J call TRBJ2-1, with a possible D match to TRBD1 (5 bases). This CDR3 spans 14 amino acids. Germline values: CDR1 SGHRS, CDR2 YFSETQ. V was trimmed by 4 bases and J by 6 bases, leaving 14 bases between them. CDR3 bases: TGCGCCAGCAGCGAACTTAAGGGGATCAATGAGCAGTTCTTC. Its translation is CASSELKGINEQFF.

V and J are TRBV7-6 and TRBJ2-1; 8 nucleotides align to TRBD1. The ends lost 5 bases at V and 8 bases at J; junction bases unmatched: 8. The CDR3 runs to 14 residues. CDR1 is SGHVS, CDR2 FNYEAQ, per germline. The CDR3 nucleotides read TGTGCCAGCAGCCTCTCAGGGGGCTATGATGAGCAGTTCTTC. Residues: CASSLSGGYDEQFF.

The chain recombines TRBV19 with TRBJ1-1, with 7 bases lining up with TRBD1. The CDR3 runs to 14 residues. The germline V gene encodes CDR1 LNHDA and CDR2 SQIVND (reference sequence). J was trimmed by 1 base and V by 6 bases; bases with no gene match: 5. CDR3 in amino acids: CASSRQGSNTEAFF. The CDR3 DNA reads TGTGCCAGTAGCCGACAGGGTTCGAACACTGAAGCTTTCTTT.

The V and J genes are TRBV29-1 and TRBJ1-5, with 8 bases identical to TRBD1. The V gene's germline CDR1 is SQVTM and CDR2 ANQGSEA. CDR3 length: 15 residues. With V trimmed by 4 bases and J by 0 bases, 5 bases remained unmatched. The CDR3 bases are TGCAGCGTTGTGACAGGGGCAGATAGCAATCAGCCCCAGCATTTT. Translating it yields CSVVTGADSNQPQHF.

The J gene is TRBJ1-3, the V gene TRBV30; D ambiguous. Trimming removed 3 bases at V and 0 bases at J, with 6 bases between. Germline CDR1 GTSNPN, CDR2 SVGIG (reference sequence). The CDR3 is 13 residues long. The CDR3 protein is CAWRGVSGNTIYF. The CDR3 nucleotides read TGTGCCTGGAGGGGAGTCTCTGGAAACACCATATATTTT.

This clone has only a few counts. The V gene is TRBV27, the J gene TRBJ1-5, with no clear D. The CDR3 length is 14 residues. Looked up from germline, CDR1 is MNHEY and CDR2 is SMNVEV (reference sequence). Trimming stripped 6 bases from V and 6 bases from J, with 15 bases between. The CDR3 DNA is TGTGCCAGCAGCTTGCGGGGTCTTGGTCAGCCCCAGCATTTT. Residues: CASSLRGLGQPQHF.